This TCR beta chain was documented in a study of shared clonotypes between healthy human individuals. Notes on the study in general: The sole specimen, blood, was sampled, and tissue repertoires likely differ.

The unsorted PBMC replicate PCRs were performed with 300 to 350 ng DNA, tens of thousands of T cell genomes. Clones were sequenced by immunoSEQ multiplex PCR, and TCRdb holds only the in-frame ones, with some missing. This table holds some 490,000 clones, almost 80% found once. Approximately 98 million PBMCs went into genomic DNA for unsorted samples. With regard to this clone: Its antigen is not identified.

Per germline, CDR1 WSHSY and CDR2 SAAADI. The CDR3 spans 14 residues. The V end lost 2 bases, the J end lost 5 bases, and 13 bases lay between the germline ends. This clonotype was obtained from a woman aged 40 to 55 in good health. Some clones in this sample may be carry-over from other donors' samples. The sample was PBMCs. This sequence joins TRBV10-2 and TRBJ2-7; D is perhaps TRBD2 (5 bases). The CDR3 bases are TGCGCCAGCAGTGAGGCTGGAGGCGGTGACGAGCAGTACTTC. Protein product: CASSEAGGGDEQYF.